This entry concerns a single T cell receptor (beta chain). This sample stems from a study of shared T cell receptors in the human thymus. Assay used: immunoSEQ multiplex PCR; TCRdb lists only in-frame clones, some missing. The sample holds about 660,000 clones, 70% to 90% seen once. Trimming took 4 bases from V and 1 from J; bases not matched to a gene: 14. The germline gives CDR1 LNHNV, CDR2 YYDKDF (reference sequence). The CDR3 totals 19 residues. These sequences were also reported in another study, on human thymus T cells. According to that study: Resections that were taken during corrective heart surgery supplied the thymus tissue.

This sequence was found in a boy under two years old with a congenital heart defect. The material sequenced was thymocytes. This sequence joins TRBV15 and TRBJ1-5, with 9 bases that match TRBD1. CDR3 in DNA: TGTGCCACCAGCATGAGGGGAGGGACAGGGCTAGAGAGCAATCAGCCCCAGCATTTT. It codes for CATSMRGGTGLESNQPQHF. Filled out from reference TRBV15 and TRBJ1-5, the complete variable domain reads DAMVIQNPRYQVTQFGKPVTLSCSQTLNHNVMYWYQQKSSQAPKLLFHYYDKDFNNEADTPDNFQSRRPNTSFCFLDIRSPGLGDTAMYLCATSMRGGTGLESNQPQHFGDGTRLSIL.